This passage covers 23 T cell receptor beta chains from one sample sequenced in a study of T cell responses to AZD1222 COVID-19 vaccine. Generated by immunoSEQ multiplex PCR, the TCRdb table keeps only in-frame clones and is missing some. The table lists 90,000 to 120,000 clones, around 90% of them singletons. Source: peripheral blood, taken on day 0 of AZD1222 vaccination. The receptors stem from an adult in good health.

The chain recombines TRBV11-3 with TRBJ1-3; no clear D. The CDR3 runs to 11 residues. The V end was cut by 3 bases, the J end by 4 bases, with 1 base between. Per germline, CDR1 SGHNT and CDR2 YENEEA. CDR3 sequence: CASSLGNTIYF. In DNA, the CDR3 is TGTGCCAGCAGCTTGGGAAACACCATATATTTT.

CDR3 loop: CASSFGWVNTEAFF. The DNA for the CDR3 is TGTGCCAGCAGTTTCGGGTGGGTGAACACTGAAGCTTTCTTT. The gene calls are TRBV6-2 or TRBV6-3 and TRBJ1-1; D remains ambiguous. Between the trimmed V and J ends, which lost 4 bases and 0 bases, there was a span of 9 bases. The CDR3 has 14 amino acids. Looked up from germline, CDR1 is MNHEY and CDR2 is SVGEGT.

The CDR3 coding sequence is TGTGCCAGCAGCTTATCACCGGGACAGGGATACAATGAGCAGTTCTTC. Its translation is CASSLSPGQGYNEQFF. The J gene is TRBJ2-1, the V gene TRBV7-2; 9 bases are shared with TRBD1. Germline CDR1 SGHTA, CDR2 FQGNSA. The CDR3 runs 16 residues. The ends lost 2 bases at V and 4 bases at J; junction bases unmatched: 6.

This clone was seen a single time. The V and J genes are TRBV5-4 and TRBJ1-2; no clear D. The CDR3 totals 14 residues. CDR1 SGHNT and CDR2 YYREEE come from the germline V gene (reference sequence). Trimming left V 1 base short and J 1 base short, with 8 bases between. The chain's CDR3 is CASSLPDLNYGYTF. The CDR3 nucleotides are TGTGCCAGCAGCTTGCCGGACCTTAACTATGGCTACACCTTC.

The chain joins TRBV7-8 to TRBJ2-5, with 8 bases matching TRBD2. CDR1 is SGHVS, CDR2 FQNEAQ, per germline. The length of the CDR3 is 16 residues. Trimming took 3 bases from V and 4 from J; bases not matched to a gene: 10. The CDR3 sequence is CASSFGLAGWGETQYF. CDR3 bases: TGTGCCAGCAGCTTTGGGCTAGCGGGCTGGGGAGAGACCCAGTACTTC.

This clone was observed a handful of times. The CDR3 reads CASSLFWDREGEKLFF. The CDR3 DNA is TGTGCCAGCAGTTTATTCTGGGACAGGGAAGGTGAAAAACTGTTTTTT. The rearrangement links TRBV28 to TRBJ1-4, with 9 bases identical to TRBD1. Germline V gene sequence: CDR1 MDHEN, CDR2 SYDVKM. The CDR3 runs 16 residues. V lost 1 base, J lost 7 bases, and 7 bases stayed unmatched. Filled out from reference TRBV28 and TRBJ1-4, the complete variable domain reads DVKVTQSSRYLVKRTGEKVFLECVQDMDHENMFWYRQDPGLGLRLIYFSYDVKMKEKGDIPEGYSVSREKKERFSLILESASTNQTSMYLCASSLFWDREGEKLFFGSGTQLSVL.

The chain is built from TRBV10-3 and TRBJ1-2, with a possible D match to TRBD1 (6 bases). The germline gives CDR1 ENHRY, CDR2 SYGVKD. V shed 3 bases and J shed 7 bases, with 15 bases lying between them. The CDR3 covers 14 residues. The CDR3 here is CAISDRGGRGGYTF. In DNA, the CDR3 is TGTGCCATCAGTGACCGGGGGGGGCGAGGTGGCTACACCTTC.

The chain couples TRBV5-8 to TRBJ1-2; D call uncertain. This CDR3 is 12 amino acids long. Per the germline V gene, CDR1 is SGHTS and CDR2 is YDEGEE. V was pared by 0 bases and J by 4 bases, with 4 bases between. Here the CDR3 DNA reads TGTGCCAGCAGCTTGGCCAGCTATGGCTACACCTTC. This sequence encodes CASSLASYGYTF.

The gene calls are TRBV5-1 and TRBJ1-5; possibly TRBD1 for D (5 bases). The germline V gene has CDR1 SGHRS and CDR2 YFSETQ. The CDR3 consists of 16 residues. V was clipped by 6 bases and J by 5 bases, with 21 bases between them. The CDR3 nucleotides are TGCGCCAGCATCAGGGCCGGACGGCAGCCATATCAGCCCCAGCATTTT. Residues: CASIRAGRQPYQPQHF.

This chain joins TRBV29-1 and TRBJ2-1, with D perhaps matching TRBD2 (5 bases). CDR3 length: 14 residues. Germline V gives CDR1 SQVTM, CDR2 ANQGSEA. V gave up 3 bases and J gave up 6 bases, with 15 bases separating them. The CDR3 bases are TGCAGCGTTGACGGGGTTCCCGGGTCCAATGAGCAGTTCTTC. Its protein is CSVDGVPGSNEQFF.

This chain joins TRBV14 and TRBJ2-7; D is unresolved. V was clipped by 3 bases and J by 1 base, with 7 bases between them. This CDR3 has 13 amino acids. Germline V CDR1 and CDR2: SGHDN, FVKESK. The CDR3 sequence is CASSHRVSYEQYF. The CDR3 bases are TGTGCCAGCAGCCATAGGGTATCCTACGAGCAGTACTTC.

This clone was counted only a few times. This sequence joins TRBV15 and TRBJ1-2; D gene ambiguous. Germline V gene lookup returns CDR1 LNHNV and CDR2 YYDKDF (reference sequence). V lost 5 bases, J lost 0 bases, and 10 bases lay in between. There are 14 residues in the CDR3. CDR3 DNA sequence: TGTGCCACCAGCTTCGGGCCAGCTAACTATGGCTACACCTTC. Translating it yields CATSFGPANYGYTF.

The J gene is TRBJ1-5, the V gene TRBV5-1; D is uncertain. The CDR3 spans 15 residues. Looked up from germline, CDR1 is SGHRS and CDR2 is YFSETQ. Trimming stripped 0 bases from V and 0 bases from J, with 7 bases between. The CDR3 DNA sequence: TGCGCCAGCAGCTTGGCCGGATATAGCAATCAGCCCCAGCATTTT. The encoded protein is CASSLAGYSNQPQHF.

The J gene is TRBJ1-2, the V gene TRBV28; 7 positions agree with TRBD1. CDR1 MDHEN and CDR2 SYDVKM come from the germline V gene. J lost 4 bases, V lost 6 bases, and 8 bases had no gene match. This CDR3 contains 14 residues. The CDR3 here is CASSNPTGFYGYTF. In nucleotides, the CDR3 is TGTGCCAGCAGCAACCCGACAGGGTTCTATGGCTACACCTTC.

This chain uses TRBV5-4 with TRBJ1-4; D might be TRBD1 (6 bases). The CDR3 spans 16 residues. Per germline, CDR1 SGHNT and CDR2 YYREEE (reference sequence). V lost 3 bases, J lost 2 bases, and 14 bases lay in between. CDR3 loop: CASSYGTKGTNEKLFF. In nucleotides, the CDR3 is TGTGCCAGCAGCTACGGGACAAAGGGCACTAATGAAAAACTGTTTTTT.

The genes are TRBV4-2 and TRBJ1-5, with TRBD1 identical over 9 bases. V was clipped by 0 bases and J by 3 bases; unmatched bases: 9. The CDR3 extends over 18 amino acids. The germline V gene encodes CDR1 LGHNA and CDR2 YNFKEQ. CDR3 sequence reads: CASSQDLWTGVANQPQHF. The CDR3 nucleotides read TGTGCCAGCAGCCAAGACCTGTGGACAGGGGTTGCCAATCAGCCCCAGCATTTT.

The rearrangement links TRBV19 to TRBJ1-5; D call uncertain. Trimming cost V 7 bases and J 3 bases, with 13 bases left between them. CDR3 length: 14 residues. In germline, CDR1 is LNHDA, CDR2 SQIVND (reference sequence). CDR3 loop: CASKFMADNQPQHF. In DNA form, the CDR3 reads TGTGCCAGTAAGTTCATGGCGGACAATCAGCCCCAGCATTTT.

This clone appeared a few times. This chain joins TRBV29-1 and TRBJ2-7, with a weak D call TRBD2 (6 bases). Trimming pared 4 bases from V and 7 bases from J, leaving 20 bases between. There are 14 residues in the CDR3. Germline CDR1 is SQVTM and CDR2 is ANQGSEA. The CDR3, as DNA: TGCAGCGTTGTTGGCGCAGGGCACGCGGGAGAGCAGTACTTC. It yields the protein CSVVGAGHAGEQYF.

The V call is TRBV5-1, the J call TRBJ2-7; D unresolved. Trimming left V 5 bases short and J 5 bases short, with 11 bases between. The CDR3 totals 12 residues. Germline V gene lookup returns CDR1 SGHRS and CDR2 YFSETQ. CDR3: CASRDSNNEQYF. DNA for the CDR3: TGCGCCAGCAGGGATAGCAACAACGAGCAGTACTTC. The entire variable domain, with the rest obtained from reference TRBV5-1 and TRBJ2-7, is as follows: KAGVTQTPRYLIKTRGQQVTLSCSPISGHRSVSWYQQTPGQGLQFLFEYFSETQRNKGNFPGRFSGRQFSNSRSEMNVSTLELGDSALYLCASRDSNNEQYFGPGTRLTVT.

V and J are TRBV30 and TRBJ1-6; no clear D. CDR3 length: 12 residues. CDR1 GTSNPN and CDR2 SVGIG come from the germline V gene (reference sequence). V dropped 3 bases and J dropped 10 bases, with 10 bases sitting between them. CDR3 loop: CAWRRTLSPLHF. The CDR3 bases are TGTGCCTGGAGGCGGACGTTGTCACCCCTCCACTTT. Together with reference TRBV30 and TRBJ1-6, the CDR3 gives the full variable domain: SQTIHQWPATLVQPVGSPLSLECTVEGTSNPNLYWYRQAAGRGLQLLFYSVGIGQISSEVPQNLSASRPQDRQFILSSKKLLLSDSGFYLCAWRRTLSPLHFGNGTRLTVT.

The chain recombines TRBV7-2 with TRBJ2-3; D gene uncertain. The germline V gene encodes CDR1 SGHTA and CDR2 FQGNSA. CDR3 length: 13 residues. The V gene lost 5 bases and the J gene lost 1 base, with 7 bases spanning the gap. The CDR3 bases are TGTGCCAGCAGCACCCTCCGCACAGATACGCAGTATTTT. It specifies CASSTLRTDTQYF.

The chain combines TRBV2 with TRBJ2-7; 9 nucleotides align to TRBD1. From germline, CDR1 is SNHLY and CDR2 FYNNEI. V lost 6 bases to trimming and J lost 3 bases; unmatched junction nucleotides: 3. The CDR3 runs to 13 residues. As DNA, the CDR3 is TGTGCCAGCAGAGGACAGGGGAGCTACGAGCAGTACTTC. This sequence encodes CASRGQGSYEQYF.

The V call is TRBV3-1 (or the pseudogene TRBV3-2), the J call TRBJ1-5; TRBD1 matches 12 bases. From germline, CDR1 is LGHDT and CDR2 YNNKEL (reference sequence). V was pared by 4 bases and J by 7 bases, with 5 bases of the junction left unmatched. The CDR3 has 15 residues. As DNA, the CDR3 is TGTGCCAGCAGCCTCGGGGACAGGGGGCAGCAGCCCCAGCATTTT. Its translation is CASSLGDRGQQPQHF.